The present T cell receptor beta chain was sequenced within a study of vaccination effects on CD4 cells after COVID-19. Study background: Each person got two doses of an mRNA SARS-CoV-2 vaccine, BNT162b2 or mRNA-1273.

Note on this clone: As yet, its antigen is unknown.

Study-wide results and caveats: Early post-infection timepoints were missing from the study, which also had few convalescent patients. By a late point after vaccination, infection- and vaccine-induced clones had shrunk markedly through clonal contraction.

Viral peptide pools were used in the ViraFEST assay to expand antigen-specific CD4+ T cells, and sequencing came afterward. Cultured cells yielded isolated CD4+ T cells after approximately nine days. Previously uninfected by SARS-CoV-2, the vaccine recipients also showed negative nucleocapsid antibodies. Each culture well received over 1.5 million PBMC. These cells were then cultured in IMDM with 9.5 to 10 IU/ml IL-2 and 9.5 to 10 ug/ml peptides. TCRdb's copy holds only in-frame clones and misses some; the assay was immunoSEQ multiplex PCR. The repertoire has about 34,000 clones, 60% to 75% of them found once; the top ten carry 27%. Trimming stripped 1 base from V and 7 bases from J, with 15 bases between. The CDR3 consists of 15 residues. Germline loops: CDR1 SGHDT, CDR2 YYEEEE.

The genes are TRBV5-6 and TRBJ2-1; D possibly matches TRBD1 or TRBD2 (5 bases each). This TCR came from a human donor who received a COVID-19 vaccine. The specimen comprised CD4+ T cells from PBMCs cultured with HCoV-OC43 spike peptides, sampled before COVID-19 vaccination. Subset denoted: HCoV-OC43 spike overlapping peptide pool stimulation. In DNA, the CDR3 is TGTGCCAGCAGCTTGTTCCCAGGGCGGGCTAATGAGCAGTTCTTC. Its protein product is CASSLFPGRANEQFF.